This entry lists 20 T cell receptor beta chains sequenced from one sample in a study of blood T cell repertoires in COVID-19. TCRdb's copy holds only in-frame clones and misses some; the assay was immunoSEQ multiplex PCR. The sample includes 85,000 to 95,000 clones, under 95% of them seen just once. Sequencing input: peripheral blood. Receptors were obtained from a woman in her fifties or sixties in a cohort sampled during active COVID-19.

CDR3 region: CASSPLPGHSSYEQYF. CDR3 DNA: TGTGCCAGCTCACCTCTGCCGGGACACAGCTCCTACGAGCAGTACTTC. The chain links TRBV18 to TRBJ2-7, with D tentatively TRBD1 (6 bases). The ends were cut back, 3 bases at V and 0 bases at J, with 15 bases in the middle. This CDR3 comprises 16 residues. From germline, CDR1 is KGHSH and CDR2 LQKENI. The variable domain in full, completed from reference TRBV18 and TRBJ2-7, reads NAGVMQNPRHLVRRRGQEARLRCSPMKGHSHVYWYRQLPEEGLKFMVYLQKENIIDESGMPKERFSAEFPKEGPSILRIQQVVRGDSAAYFCASSPLPGHSSYEQYFGPGTRLTVT.

V is TRBV5-5 and J is TRBJ1-4; 7 bases are a match to TRBD1. Germline lookup yields CDR1 SGHKS and CDR2 YYEKEE (reference sequence). V trimming: 7 bases; J trimming: 3 bases; junction bases outside the gene matches: 9. The CDR3 is made up of 15 amino acids. The CDR3 bases are TGTGCCAGCGCGGGACAGATATCTGCTAATGAAAAACTGTTTTTT. Encoded protein: CASAGQISANEKLFF.

The chain uses TRBV19 and TRBJ2-4; the match to TRBD2 covers 11 bases. This CDR3 region has 14 residues. The germline V gene encodes CDR1 LNHDA and CDR2 SQIVND (reference sequence). V gave up 6 bases and J gave up 4 bases; unmatched junction bases: 2. CDR3 bases: TGTGCCAGTAGAACTAGCGGGAGTAAAAACATTCAGTACTTC. It yields the protein CASRTSGSKNIQYF.

V usage is TRBV7-9 and J usage is TRBJ2-3; TRBD2 matches 8 bases. The V gene end was trimmed by 5 bases and the J gene end by 4 bases; junction bases not matched to a gene: 8. This CDR3 has 15 residues. Germline CDR1 is SEHNR and CDR2 is FQNEAQ (reference sequence). The CDR3 is CASSALSGKADTQYF. CDR3 nucleotides: TGTGCCAGCAGCGCCCTTAGCGGGAAGGCAGATACGCAGTATTTT.

The chain uses TRBV3-1 (or the pseudogene TRBV3-2) and TRBJ1-2; no clear D gene. V was clipped by 3 bases and J by 4 bases, with 18 bases between them. The CDR3 length is 16 residues. Germline values: CDR1 LGHDT, CDR2 YNNKEL (reference sequence). The CDR3 protein is CASSQPLLSGIYGYTF. CDR3 nucleotide sequence: TGTGCCAGCAGCCAGCCACTTCTCTCAGGAATCTATGGCTACACCTTC.

The chain is built from TRBV11-3 and TRBJ2-7; maybe TRBD2 (6 bases). The CDR3 is 15 residues long. CDR1 is SGHNT and CDR2 is YENEEA in the germline V gene. V was clipped by 5 bases and J by 3 bases, with 17 bases between them. The CDR3, as DNA: TGTGCCAGCAGCCCCCTGGCGGGAAGTGTCTACGAGCAGTACTTC. It specifies CASSPLAGSVYEQYF.

This clone was seen only a few times. The chain carries TRBV28 and TRBJ1-3; no definite D call. The V gene lost 6 bases and the J gene lost 4 bases, with 13 bases spanning the gap. The CDR3 loop spans 14 amino acids. Germline CDR1 MDHEN, CDR2 SYDVKM. The CDR3 sequence is CASSWAGGGNTIYF. In nucleotides, the CDR3 is TGTGCCAGCAGCTGGGCCGGCGGGGGAAACACCATATATTTT.

This chain uses TRBV7-2 with TRBJ2-7; D unresolved. V gave up 3 bases and J gave up 7 bases, with 7 bases separating them. The CDR3 covers 11 residues. Germline loops: CDR1 SGHTA, CDR2 FQGNSA. This CDR3 is CASSFHLEQYF. The CDR3 DNA reads as TGTGCCAGCAGCTTCCACTTGGAGCAGTACTTC.

V is TRBV15 and J is TRBJ2-1; 7 bases match TRBD2. The V segment lost 0 bases and the J segment 8 bases; nucleotides outside the gene matches: 10. From germline, CDR1 is LNHNV and CDR2 YYDKDF (reference sequence). This CDR3 contains 16 residues. CDR3 in DNA: TGTGCCACCAGCAGAGATGGGGGACTACCGTCGGATGAGCAGTTCTTC. Translating gives CATSRDGGLPSDEQFF.

The V call is TRBV18, the J call TRBJ2-3; unclear D gene. This CDR3 is built from 13 residues. The germline V and J ends were trimmed by 3 bases and 0 bases, with 4 bases remaining between them. The germline V gene has CDR1 KGHSH and CDR2 LQKENI. Here the CDR3 reads CASSPSSTDTQYF. Here the CDR3 DNA reads TGTGCCAGCTCACCTTCAAGCACAGATACGCAGTATTTT. The whole variable domain, remainder taken from reference TRBV18 and TRBJ2-3, is NAGVMQNPRHLVRRRGQEARLRCSPMKGHSHVYWYRQLPEEGLKFMVYLQKENIIDESGMPKERFSAEFPKEGPSILRIQQVVRGDSAAYFCASSPSSTDTQYFGPGTRLTVL.

This chain connects TRBV19 to TRBJ1-2, with D possibly being TRBD1 (5 bases). Trimming left V 4 bases short and J 2 bases short, with 11 bases between. The CDR3 is 14 residues long. CDR1 and CDR2 from the germline V gene are LNHDA and SQIVND (reference sequence). The CDR3 sequence: CASSKTEKNYGYTF. The CDR3 DNA reads as TGTGCCAGTAGTAAGACAGAGAAAAACTATGGCTACACCTTC.

This sequence joins TRBV11-3 and TRBJ2-5, with TRBD1 as a possible D gene (6 bases). Germline V gene sequence: CDR1 SGHNT, CDR2 YENEEA. V lost 3 bases, J lost 0 bases, and 20 bases lay in between. CDR3 size: 18 residues. The DNA for the CDR3 is TGTGCCAGCAGCTTTAGAGGCACCGGGACAACGTACCAAGAGACCCAGTACTTC. Protein: CASSFRGTGTTYQETQYF.

CDR3 amino acids: CASSLVSGRPSYEQYF. The DNA of the CDR3 is TGCGCCAGCAGCTTGGTTAGCGGGAGGCCCTCCTACGAGCAGTACTTC. The chain couples TRBV5-1 to TRBJ2-7; 10 bases fit TRBD2. In germline, CDR1 is SGHRS, CDR2 YFSETQ. The V and J ends lost 0 bases and 0 bases, in that order; junction bases with no gene match: 3. There are 16 residues in the CDR3.

The chain carries TRBV7-9 and TRBJ2-1; TRBD2 matches at 9 bases. CDR3 length: 16 residues. Germline V gene sequence: CDR1 SEHNR, CDR2 FQNEAQ (reference sequence). The V segment lost 0 bases and the J segment 2 bases; nucleotides outside the gene matches: 2. CDR3 sequence: CASSLAAGGTYNEQFF. The CDR3 region has the DNA TGTGCCAGCAGCTTAGCAGCGGGAGGAACCTACAATGAGCAGTTCTTC.

The chain is built from TRBV9 and TRBJ2-5; D not resolved. Trimming stripped 1 base from V and 0 bases from J, with 4 bases between. The CDR3 has 13 residues. CDR1 and CDR2 (germline): SGDLS, YYNGEE. The CDR3 sequence: CASSVSYQETQYF. CDR3 in DNA: TGTGCCAGCAGCGTATCGTACCAAGAGACCCAGTACTTC. Full variable domain (remainder filled in from reference TRBV9 and TRBJ2-5): DSGVTQTPKHLITATGQRVTLRCSPRSGDLSVYWYQQSLDQGLQFLIQYYNGEERAKGNILERFSAQQFPDLHSELNLSSLELGDSALYFCASSVSYQETQYFGPGTRLLVL.

The V and J genes are TRBV12-5 and TRBJ2-7, with D possibly being TRBD1 (5 bases). The CDR3 has 13 amino acids. Germline loops: CDR1 LGHNT, CDR2 FRNRAP. The CDR3: CASGLDSSYEQYF. The CDR3 nucleotides are TGTGCCTCCGGGCTAGACAGCTCCTACGAGCAGTACTTC.

This chain uses TRBV13 with TRBJ2-1; D call uncertain. This CDR3 contains 11 residues. In germline, CDR1 is PRHDT, CDR2 FYEKMQ (reference sequence). V lost 4 bases, J lost 4 bases, and 2 bases lay in between. The CDR3 sequence: CASSSYNEQFF. CDR3 sequence (DNA): TGTGCCAGCAGCTCTTACAATGAGCAGTTCTTC.

The V gene is TRBV6-5, the J gene TRBJ2-7, with a tentative D call TRBD1 (6 bases). Germline V gives CDR1 MNHEY, CDR2 SVGAGI. The V gene lost 10 bases and the J gene lost 6 bases, with 16 bases spanning the gap. This CDR3 region has 12 residues. The CDR3 sequence is CATRQESSEQYF. In DNA, the CDR3 is TGTGCCACCCGACAGGAGTCATCCGAGCAGTACTTC.

The V gene is TRBV7-3, the J gene TRBJ2-6; D is possibly TRBD2 (5 bases). This CDR3 is built from 18 residues. The germline gives CDR1 SGHTA, CDR2 FQGTGA. The V end was cut by 7 bases, the J end by 0 bases, with 19 bases between. The CDR3 protein is CASTKSGGLLSGANVLTF. CDR3 nucleotides: TGTGCCAGCACCAAATCGGGCGGGCTCCTCTCTGGGGCCAACGTCCTGACTTTC.

The rearrangement joins TRBV4-1 to TRBJ2-7, with a possible D match to TRBD1 (6 bases). V was pared by 4 bases and J by 3 bases, with 16 bases between. The CDR3 contains 15 residues. Germline V gene data show CDR1 as MGHRA and CDR2 as YSYEKL. The DNA of the CDR3 is TGCGCCAGCAGCCCAGGCATGAGAGGGGGCTACGAGCAGTACTTC. Translated, it gives CASSPGMRGGYEQYF.